This passage covers 20 T cell receptor beta chains from one sample sequenced in a study of PD-L1 blockade in urothelial cancer. Produced via immunoSEQ multiplex PCR; TCRdb's table is partial and in-frame only. The sample holds approximately 50,000 clones; 70% to 90% are singletons and the top ten take around 8%. Source: PBMCs, taken around atezolizumab (anti-PD-L1) treatment. Receptor source: a man between 60 and 70 years old with urothelial cancer.

The gene calls are TRBV25-1 and TRBJ2-1, with 7 bases matching TRBD2. Per germline, CDR1 MGHDK and CDR2 SYGVNS. The CDR3 is 15 amino acids. The junction had 18 bases not matched to a gene; V was cut back by 4 bases and J by 15 bases. CDR3 protein: CASSGNVRGTNQVFF. The CDR3 coding sequence is TGTGCCAGCAGTGGTAACGTACGAGGGACTAACCAGGTGTTCTTC.

This chain links TRBV6-5 with TRBJ2-7; D perhaps matches TRBD1 (6 bases). This CDR3 contains 14 residues. The V gene lost 0 bases and the J gene lost 6 bases, with 12 bases spanning the gap. Germline V gene sequence: CDR1 MNHEY, CDR2 SVGAGI. The CDR3 coding sequence is TGTGCCAGCAGTTACTCGGGCAGGGGCTTCGAGCAGTACTTC. This codes for CASSYSGRGFEQYF.

This clone has just a few counts. The rearrangement joins TRBV28 to TRBJ1-3; D is uncertain. Trimming left V 8 bases short and J 0 bases short, with 17 bases between. Germline lookup yields CDR1 MDHEN and CDR2 SYDVKM. The CDR3 loop spans 16 amino acids. The CDR3: CASRPSGGGSGNTIYF. The CDR3 nucleotides read TGTGCCAGCCGCCCCTCGGGCGGAGGCTCTGGAAACACCATATATTTT.

This chain connects TRBV18 to TRBJ1-5, with TRBD1 as a possible D gene (6 bases). CDR1 and CDR2 (germline): KGHSH, LQKENI. V dropped 6 bases and J dropped 2 bases, with 14 bases sitting between them. The CDR3 spans 15 residues. The CDR3 nucleotides read TGTGCCAGCTCGCCTACAGGGTCGGGCAATCAGCCCCAGCATTTT. This translates into CASSPTGSGNQPQHF.

The genes are TRBV19 and TRBJ1-3; TRBD1 is a possible D gene (5 bases). The V and J ends lost 8 bases and 3 bases respectively, with 20 bases between them. This CDR3 has 16 amino acids. Germline V gene lookup returns CDR1 LNHDA and CDR2 SQIVND (reference sequence). Here the CDR3 DNA reads TGTGCCAGTTCGTCTGCGGGGGAAGGCGTTGGAAACACCATATATTTT. It encodes CASSSAGEGVGNTIYF.

This chain joins TRBV19 and TRBJ1-6; 9 bases are a match to TRBD1. This CDR3 comprises 18 residues. J gave up 3 bases and V 5 bases, and 11 bases lay outside the gene matches. Germline V gene lookup returns CDR1 LNHDA and CDR2 SQIVND (reference sequence). The CDR3 reads CASSPPKGQGFYNSPLHF. The CDR3 coding sequence is TGTGCCAGTAGTCCCCCAAAGGGACAGGGCTTCTATAATTCACCCCTCCACTTT.

The gene calls are TRBV28 and TRBJ2-2; 9 bases line up with TRBD1. With V trimmed by 6 bases and J by 2 bases, 4 bases remained unmatched. The V gene's germline CDR1 is MDHEN and CDR2 SYDVKM. CDR3 length: 15 amino acids. CDR3 sequence reads: CASSLTGGNTGELFF. The CDR3, as DNA: TGTGCCAGCAGCTTGACAGGGGGAAACACCGGGGAGCTGTTTTTT.

The chain employs TRBV28 and TRBJ1-5, with TRBD1 identical over 7 bases. Germline assignment: CDR1 MDHEN and CDR2 SYDVKM. V lost 7 bases, J lost 4 bases, and 10 bases stayed unmatched. This CDR3 region has 15 residues. CDR3 DNA: TGTGCCAGCATCCCAGGGGACAGCGTAAATCAGCCCCAGCATTTT. It codes for CASIPGDSVNQPQHF.

The genes are TRBV19 and TRBJ2-2; TRBD1 aligns across 8 bases. The CDR3 runs to 15 residues. V gave up 6 bases and J gave up 5 bases; unmatched junction bases: 8. Germline-derived CDR1 and CDR2 are LNHDA and SQIVND (reference sequence). This CDR3 is CASSTQTGATGELFF. CDR3 DNA: TGTGCCAGTAGCACCCAGACAGGGGCAACCGGGGAGCTGTTTTTT. Supplemented by reference TRBV19 and TRBJ2-2, the full variable domain reads DGGITQSPKYLFRKEGQNVTLSCEQNLNHDAMYWYRQDPGQGLRLIYYSQIVNDFQKGDIAEGYSVSREKKESFPLTVTSAQKNPTAFYLCASSTQTGATGELFFGEGSRLTVL.

The chain couples TRBV7-2 to TRBJ1-1; perhaps TRBD1 as D (5 bases). The CDR3 consists of 13 residues. V was clipped by 4 bases and J by 3 bases, with 9 bases between them. From germline, CDR1 is SGHTA and CDR2 FQGNSA. CDR3 sequence: CASSYQGYTEAFF. The CDR3, as DNA: TGTGCCAGCAGCTACCAGGGTTACACTGAAGCTTTCTTT.

This clone was recorded only once. V gene TRBV5-1 combines with J gene TRBJ2-5; tentatively, D is TRBD2 (5 bases). The CDR3 length is 14 residues. Germline V gives CDR1 SGHRS, CDR2 YFSETQ. Trimming stripped 4 bases from V and 5 bases from J, with 15 bases between. The DNA of the CDR3 is TGCGCCAGCAGCCCCCAGAGGTCGGGGGAGACCCAGTACTTC. Translation: CASSPQRSGETQYF.

The V and J genes are TRBV7-2 and TRBJ2-3; 9 bases are shared with TRBD1. V was clipped by 5 bases and J by 5 bases; unmatched bases: 5. Germline assignment: CDR1 SGHTA and CDR2 FQGNSA. This CDR3 spans 14 amino acids. CDR3 sequence (DNA): TGTGCCAGCAGCCTCAGACAGGGGGGAGATACGCAGTATTTT. This codes for CASSLRQGGDTQYF.

V usage is TRBV27 and J usage is TRBJ1-5; 7 nucleotides agree with TRBD1. This CDR3 spans 15 amino acids. The germline gives CDR1 MNHEY, CDR2 SMNVEV (reference sequence). J lost 4 bases, V lost 6 bases, and 9 bases had no gene match. The CDR3 sequence: CASRADRVSNQPQHF. The CDR3 DNA reads as TGTGCCAGCAGAGCAGACAGGGTCTCAAATCAGCCCCAGCATTTT.

The rearrangement links TRBV19 to TRBJ2-5; 10 bases agree with TRBD2. The CDR3 consists of 13 residues. J was trimmed by 5 bases and V by 9 bases; bases with no gene match: 6. Germline CDR1 LNHDA, CDR2 SQIVND (reference sequence). The CDR3 nucleotides read TGTGCCAGCGGGGAACTAGCGGGGGAGACCCAGTACTTC. Its translation is CASGELAGETQYF.

The V gene is TRBV6-5, the J gene TRBJ2-4; TRBD1 is a possible D gene (6 bases). The V and J ends lost 2 bases and 0 bases respectively, with 11 bases between them. The CDR3 consists of 16 residues. Germline V gives CDR1 MNHEY, CDR2 SVGAGI. The CDR3 nucleotides read TGTGCCAGCAGTTACACAGGACAGCTAGCCAAAAACATTCAGTACTTC. It translates to CASSYTGQLAKNIQYF.

This chain joins TRBV27 and TRBJ1-2; D gene uncertain. The CDR3 has 13 residues. Germline V gene sequence: CDR1 MNHEY, CDR2 SMNVEV (reference sequence). Between the trimmed V and J ends, which lost 7 bases and 3 bases, there was a span of 12 bases. The CDR3 is CASTGDGDYGYTF. CDR3 DNA: TGTGCCAGCACCGGGGATGGCGACTATGGCTACACCTTC.

This clone was seen only once. The chain couples TRBV30 to TRBJ2-1; TRBD1 agrees at 7 bases. Trimming cost V 8 bases and J 0 bases; bases outside gene matches: 4. Looked up from germline, CDR1 is GTSNPN and CDR2 is SVGIG (reference sequence). The CDR3 is 13 amino acids. DNA of the CDR3: TGTGCCCAGGACAGGAGCTCCTACAATGAGCAGTTCTTC. Its protein product is CAQDRSSYNEQFF.

The chain employs TRBV5-1 and TRBJ1-4; D remains unclear. This CDR3 region has 14 residues. Germline V gives CDR1 SGHRS, CDR2 YFSETQ. The germline V and J ends were trimmed by 2 bases and 3 bases, with 8 bases remaining between them. This CDR3 reads CASSLITANEKLFF. The CDR3 nucleotides are TGCGCCAGCAGCTTAATAACGGCTAATGAAAAACTGTTTTTT. The entire variable domain, with the rest obtained from reference TRBV5-1 and TRBJ1-4, is as follows: KAGVTQTPRYLIKTRGQQVTLSCSPISGHRSVSWYQQTPGQGLQFLFEYFSETQRNKGNFPGRFSGRQFSNSRSEMNVSTLELGDSALYLCASSLITANEKLFFGSGTQLSVL.

The rearrangement links TRBV28 to TRBJ1-2, with D possibly matching TRBD1 (5 bases). V was cut by 2 bases and J by 4 bases, with 11 bases left in between. Germline values: CDR1 MDHEN, CDR2 SYDVKM. This CDR3 contains 14 residues. The CDR3 DNA reads as TGTGCCAGCAGTTTAGCCGGGGGGGGCTATGGCTACACCTTC. Its translation: CASSLAGGGYGYTF.

The V call is TRBV5-6, the J call TRBJ1-2; TRBD1 matches 7 bases. The CDR3 consists of 17 residues. Germline lookup yields CDR1 SGHDT and CDR2 YYEEEE. V shed 2 bases and J 0 bases; nucleotides not matched to a gene: 10. CDR3 region: CASSFQGTALANYGYTF. The CDR3 coding sequence is TGTGCCAGCAGCTTCCAAGGGACAGCCTTAGCTAACTATGGCTACACCTTC.